This TCR beta chain is from a study of tumor-infiltrating lymphocytes in primary liver carcinoma. Whole-study results and caveats: Blood's top-250-clone fraction was significantly lower than that of tumors (p = 0.039).

Both blood RNA, taken from unsorted whole blood, and germline DNA were extracted. This CDR3 region has 13 residues. Germline CDR1 SQVTM, CDR2 ANQGSEA. With a constant-region primer, TCR beta cDNA was made from about 0.5 ug of total RNA. Library construction for TCR beta comprised three nested multiplex PCR rounds performed with slightly modified ARM-PCR. Primers for the first two PCR rounds were TRBV1-TRBV30 forward primers and a C-beta reverse primer (about 9 cycles per round). In TCRdb, the multiplex PCR reads were re-called with MiXCR into one record per CDR3 protein. Among fewer than 350,000 distinct CDR3 sequences listed, 65% were seen once. This clonotype came up a few times. Its antigen is unknown. One junction end disagrees with the germline gene, perhaps due to a read error.

Sequenced: peripheral blood. The V gene is TRBV29-1, the J gene TRBJ2-5; D could derive from TRBD1 or TRBD2 (6 bases each). The source is a man in his forties with primary liver carcinoma and hepatitis B virus infection. The CDR3 spells CSVESTGRQTQYF. CDR3 bases: TGCAGTGTTGAATCAACAGGGAGGCAGACCCAGTACTTC.